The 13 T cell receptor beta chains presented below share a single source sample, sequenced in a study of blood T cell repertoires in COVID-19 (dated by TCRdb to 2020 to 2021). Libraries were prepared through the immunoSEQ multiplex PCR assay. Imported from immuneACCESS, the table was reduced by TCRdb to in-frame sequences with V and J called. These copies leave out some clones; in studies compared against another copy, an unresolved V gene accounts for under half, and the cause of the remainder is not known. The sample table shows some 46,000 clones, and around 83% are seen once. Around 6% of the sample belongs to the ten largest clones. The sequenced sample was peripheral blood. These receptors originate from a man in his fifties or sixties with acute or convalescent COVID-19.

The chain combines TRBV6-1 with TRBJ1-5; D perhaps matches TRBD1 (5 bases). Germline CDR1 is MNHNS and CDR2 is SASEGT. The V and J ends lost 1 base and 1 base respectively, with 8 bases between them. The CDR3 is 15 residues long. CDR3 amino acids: CASSEGGGSNQPQHF. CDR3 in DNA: TGTGCCAGCAGTGAAGGGGGGGGAAGCAATCAGCCCCAGCATTTT.

CDR3 DNA: TGTGCCAGCAGCCCAAGGGGGAACACTGAAGCTTTCTTT. Its protein product is CASSPRGNTEAFF. This sequence joins TRBV25-1 and TRBJ1-1; D may be TRBD1 (5 bases). The CDR3 has 13 amino acids. CDR1 and CDR2 (germline): MGHDK, SYGVNS. V lost 6 bases and J 1 base, leaving 9 bases between the germline ends.

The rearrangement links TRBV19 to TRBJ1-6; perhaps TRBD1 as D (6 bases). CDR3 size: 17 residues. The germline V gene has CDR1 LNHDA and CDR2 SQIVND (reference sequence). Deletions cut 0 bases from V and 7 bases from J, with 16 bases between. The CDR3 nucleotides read TGTGCCAGTAGTATAGATCAAGGAACAGGGTGGAATTCACCCCTCCACTTT. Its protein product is CASSIDQGTGWNSPLHF.

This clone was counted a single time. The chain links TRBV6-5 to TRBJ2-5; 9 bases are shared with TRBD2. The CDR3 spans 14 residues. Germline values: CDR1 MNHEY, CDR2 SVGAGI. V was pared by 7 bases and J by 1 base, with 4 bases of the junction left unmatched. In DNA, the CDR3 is TGTGCCAGCACCCGTAGCGGGAGCCAAGAGACCCAGTACTTC. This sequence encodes CASTRSGSQETQYF.

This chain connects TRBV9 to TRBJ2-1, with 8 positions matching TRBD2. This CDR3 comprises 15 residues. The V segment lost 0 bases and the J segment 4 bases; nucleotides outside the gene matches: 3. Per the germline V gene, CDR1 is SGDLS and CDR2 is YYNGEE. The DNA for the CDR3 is TGTGCCAGCAGCGTAGCCGGGGGGGGATACAATGAGCAGTTCTTC. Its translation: CASSVAGGGYNEQFF.

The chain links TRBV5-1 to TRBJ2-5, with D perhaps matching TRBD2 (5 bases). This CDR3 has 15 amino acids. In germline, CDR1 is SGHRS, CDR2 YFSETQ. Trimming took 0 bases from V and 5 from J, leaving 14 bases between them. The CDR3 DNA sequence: TGCGCCAGCAGCTTGGGCCCTATCAGCGGCGAGACCCAGTACTTC. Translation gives CASSLGPISGETQYF. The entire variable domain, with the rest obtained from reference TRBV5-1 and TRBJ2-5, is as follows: KAGVTQTPRYLIKTRGQQVTLSCSPISGHRSVSWYQQTPGQGLQFLFEYFSETQRNKGNFPGRFSGRQFSNSRSEMNVSTLELGDSALYLCASSLGPISGETQYFGPGTRLLVL.

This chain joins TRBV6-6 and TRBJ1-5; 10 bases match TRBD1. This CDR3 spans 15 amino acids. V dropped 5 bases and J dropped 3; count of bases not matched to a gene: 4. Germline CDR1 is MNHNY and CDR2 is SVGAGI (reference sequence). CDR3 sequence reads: CASSLDRGNNQPQHF. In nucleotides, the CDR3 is TGTGCCAGCAGTCTGGACAGGGGGAACAATCAGCCCCAGCATTTT.

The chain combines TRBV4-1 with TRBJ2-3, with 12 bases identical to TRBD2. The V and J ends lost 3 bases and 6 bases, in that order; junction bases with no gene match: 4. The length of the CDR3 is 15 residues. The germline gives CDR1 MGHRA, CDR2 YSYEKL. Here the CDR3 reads CASSQSSGRADTQYF. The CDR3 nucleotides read TGCGCCAGCAGCCAGTCTAGCGGGAGGGCCGATACGCAGTATTTT.

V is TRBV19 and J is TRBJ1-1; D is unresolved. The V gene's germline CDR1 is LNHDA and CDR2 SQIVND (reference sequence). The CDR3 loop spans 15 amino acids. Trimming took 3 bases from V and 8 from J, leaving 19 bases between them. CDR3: CASSIRHDGEVEAFF. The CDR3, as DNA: TGTGCCAGTAGTATCAGACACGACGGGGAGGTGGAAGCTTTCTTT. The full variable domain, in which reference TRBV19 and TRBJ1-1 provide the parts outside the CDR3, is DGGITQSPKYLFRKEGQNVTLSCEQNLNHDAMYWYRQDPGQGLRLIYYSQIVNDFQKGDIAEGYSVSREKKESFPLTVTSAQKNPTAFYLCASSIRHDGEVEAFFGQGTRLTVV.

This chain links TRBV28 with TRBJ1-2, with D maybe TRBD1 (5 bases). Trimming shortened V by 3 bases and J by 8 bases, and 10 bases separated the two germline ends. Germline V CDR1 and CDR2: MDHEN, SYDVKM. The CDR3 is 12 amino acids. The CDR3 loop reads CASSLQGQGYTF. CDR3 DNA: TGTGCCAGCAGTTTGCAGGGTCAGGGCTACACCTTC.

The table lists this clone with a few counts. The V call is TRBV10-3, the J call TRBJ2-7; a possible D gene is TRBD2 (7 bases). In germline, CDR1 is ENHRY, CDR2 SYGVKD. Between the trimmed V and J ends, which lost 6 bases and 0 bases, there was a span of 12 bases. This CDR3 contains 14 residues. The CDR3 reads CAISRRGGSYEQYF. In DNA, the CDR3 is TGTGCCATCAGCCGGAGGGGGGGCTCCTACGAGCAGTACTTC.

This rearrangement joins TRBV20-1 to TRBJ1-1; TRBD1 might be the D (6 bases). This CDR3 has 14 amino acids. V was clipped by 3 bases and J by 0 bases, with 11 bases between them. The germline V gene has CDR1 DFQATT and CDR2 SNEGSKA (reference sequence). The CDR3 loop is CSASKDSLNTEAFF. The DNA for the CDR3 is TGCAGTGCTAGTAAGGACAGCCTGAACACTGAAGCTTTCTTT.

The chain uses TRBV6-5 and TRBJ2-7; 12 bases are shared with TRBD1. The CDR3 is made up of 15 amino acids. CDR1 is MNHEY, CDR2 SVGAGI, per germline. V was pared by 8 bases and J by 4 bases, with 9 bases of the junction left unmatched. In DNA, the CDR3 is TGTGCCAGCTTCAGTAGGGACAGGGGGCATTACGAGCAGTACTTC. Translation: CASFSRDRGHYEQYF.